This T cell receptor beta chain was found in a study of Ad26.COV2.S vaccination and SARS-CoV-2 variants. The wider study: Intramuscular Ad26.COV2.S at 5x10^10 or 1x10^11 viral particles. Study-wide results and caveats: Vaccinated individuals (as opposed to placebo recipients) had higher spike-specific TCR breadth. Substantial breadth was reported for post-vaccination spike-specific CD8+ and CD4+ T cells.

V lost 0 bases and J 4 bases, leaving 9 bases between the germline ends. This CDR3 has 14 residues. Germline V gene data show CDR1 as LNHNV and CDR2 as YYDKDF (reference sequence). Data came from immunoSEQ multiplex PCR; TCRdb stores just in-frame clones and leaves some out. In the table there are around 240,000 clones, 88% of which are singletons. Regarding treatment: some 20 received Ad26.COV2.S at low or high dose, single or two shots; about 5 received placebo; per-sample allocation not given. Material that was analyzed had been drawn on day 63 after the first vaccine or placebo injection. An Ad26 vector expressing Wuhan-strain SARS-CoV-2 spike served as the vaccine. A few counts support this clone. Its antigen is not identified.

The sample was peripheral blood, taken in a trial of Ad26.COV2.S vaccine versus placebo. The receptor was derived from a person between 18 and 65 years old who received the Ad26.COV2.S COVID-19 vaccine or a placebo. The chain carries TRBV15 and TRBJ1-2; D is unclear. CDR3 nucleotide sequence: TGTGCCACCAGCAGAGATCGCGCCACCTATGGCTACACCTTC. Protein sequence: CATSRDRATYGYTF.